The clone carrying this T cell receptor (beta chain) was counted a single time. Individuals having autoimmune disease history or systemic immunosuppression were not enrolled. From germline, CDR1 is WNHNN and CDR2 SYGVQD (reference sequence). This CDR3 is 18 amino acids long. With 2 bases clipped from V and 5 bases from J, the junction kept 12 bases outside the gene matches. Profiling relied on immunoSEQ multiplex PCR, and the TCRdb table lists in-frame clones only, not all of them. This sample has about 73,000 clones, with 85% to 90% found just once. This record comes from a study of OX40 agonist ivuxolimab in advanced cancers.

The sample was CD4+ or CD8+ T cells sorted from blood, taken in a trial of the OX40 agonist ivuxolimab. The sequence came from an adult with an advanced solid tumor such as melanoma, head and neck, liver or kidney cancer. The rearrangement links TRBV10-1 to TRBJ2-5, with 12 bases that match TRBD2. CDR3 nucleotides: TGCGCCAGCAGTGAGCCGGGAACTCTAGCGGGAGGGGTCGAGACCCAGTACTTC. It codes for CASSEPGTLAGGVETQYF.